This T cell receptor beta chain was identified during a study of T cell responses to AZD1222 COVID-19 vaccine. Sequencing used immunoSEQ multiplex PCR; TCRdb keeps in-frame clones, though not all of them. This table holds approximately 97,000 clones, about 90% found once. Study-level findings and limits: It should be noted that donors were predominantly white British and more often female, and clonal diversity was possibly underestimated. Regions 160-218 and 743-854 held dominance among vaccine-associated CD4 TCRs, which spanned spike.

For this clone: Its antigen is not known.

Looked up from germline, CDR1 is SQVTM and CDR2 is ANQGSEA. The CDR3 consists of 11 residues. V was shortened by 7 bases and J by 5 bases, with 12 bases between the two germline ends. The receptor comes from an adult in good health. Sequencing was performed on peripheral blood, taken on day 0 of AZD1222 vaccination. The genes are TRBV29-1 and TRBJ2-7, with D perhaps matching TRBD2 (6 bases). The CDR3 nucleotides are TGCAGCGCCTTGTGGGGGGACGAGCAGTACTTC. Its translation is CSALWGDEQYF.